This T cell receptor (beta chain) was sequenced during a study of blood T cell repertoires in COVID-19. Study-wide background: COVID-19 samples collected from the United States, Italy and Spain covered acute and convalescent phases. Nucleic acid was either cDNA or gDNA, and it came from T cells, B-cell-depleted T cells, or PBMCs.

The ends were cut back, 4 bases at V and 11 bases at J, with 17 bases in the middle. The CDR3 has 14 amino acids. Germline loops: CDR1 SGHTA, CDR2 FQGNSA. In the original processing: Researchers report that nucleated cell counts were estimated from reference gene primer amplification. Repertoires were generated with immunoSEQ multiplex PCR, while TCRdb's copy carries only in-frame clones and drops some. V, J and clone size are those of that table, while D and trimming were read from the DNA. The sample consists of approximately 240,000 clones, nearly 90% of them appearing once. The V and J genes are TRBV7-2 and TRBJ2-2; a possible D gene is TRBD1 (6 bases). The source material was peripheral blood. The sequence came from a woman under 30 who had recovered from COVID-19. The CDR3 DNA reads TGTGCCAGCAGCTCATCAACAGGGTACGGAGAGCTGTTTTTT. It is translated as CASSSSTGYGELFF.